The T cell receptor (beta chain) under discussion was sequenced for a study of shared clonotypes between healthy human individuals. Authors' methods: ImmunoSEQ supplied junction-only sequences lacking quality scores, so filtering was different. The data were produced by immunoSEQ multiplex PCR, yet TCRdb's version contains in-frame clones alone and is incomplete. For V, J and clone size, that table is used; D and trimming come from the DNA. The data contain roughly 2,000,000 clones, 85% to 95% of them seen just once; the ten biggest clones take up around 1.2%. Per germline, CDR1 SQVTM and CDR2 ANQGSEA. The V and J ends lost 3 bases and 2 bases, in that order; junction bases with no gene match: 2. The CDR3 covers 13 residues. The study's findings and limits: Richness estimates generally favored naive over memory subsets.

As for this clone: What it binds is unknown. This sample also contains other DNA sequences that code for the same CDR3.

Naive CD8 populations comprised CD45RO-negative cells positively selected for CCR7, excluding terminally differentiated effector memory CD45RA+ cells. Specimen: naive CD8+ T cells sorted from blood. The chain uses TRBV29-1 and TRBJ2-5; 8 bases are a match to TRBD2. The TCR originated in a man between 18 and 35 years old in good health. The CDR3 bases are TGCAGCGTTGACGGGGGGGGTCAAGAGACCCAGTACTTC. Its translation is CSVDGGGQETQYF.